The rows below give T cell receptor beta chains drawn from one sample of a study of blood T cells in healthy people across ages. TCRdb used MiXCR to reprocess the 5' RACE reads, holding one entry per CDR3 protein. Of 600,000 or so distinct CDR3 sequences in the sample, under 25% were seen once. Material: blood. The receptors come from a man between 70 and 80 years old in good health. CDR3s include the opening cysteine and the closing phenylalanine or tryptophan. Fields, in order: clone size, J gene, V gene, D gene, CDR3 DNA, CDR3 protein. A D gene is named only where the DNA matches it firmly. The listing skips clone size in some rows; elsewhere it reads once, few, many or a size class.

clone size: -
J gene: TRBJ2-7
V gene: TRBV20-1
D gene: -
CDR3 DNA: TGCAGTGCTAGAGGGACTATGGCTTACGAGCAGTACTTC
CDR3 protein: CSARGTMAYEQYF

clone size: -
J gene: TRBJ2-1
V gene: TRBV19
D gene: -
CDR3 DNA: TGTGCCAGTAGTATAGTAAAGAGGAATGAGCAGTTCTTC
CDR3 protein: CASSIVKRNEQFF

clone size: few
J gene: TRBJ2-3
V gene: TRBV20-1
D gene: TRBD1
CDR3 DNA: TGCAGTGCTAGTATTGGACAGGGGACCACAGATACGCAGTATTTT
CDR3 protein: CSASIGQGTTDTQYF

clone size: -
J gene: TRBJ2-1
V gene: TRBV11-2
D gene: -
CDR3 DNA: TGTGCCAGCAGTTCACGGCGGTCGGGGGGCCATGAGCAGTTCTTC
CDR3 protein: CASSSRRSGGHEQFF

clone size: -
J gene: TRBJ2-7
V gene: TRBV7-9
D gene: TRBD2
CDR3 DNA: TGTGCCAGCAGCCTCCCCGGGACTAGCGACGAGCAGTACTTC
CDR3 protein: CASSLPGTSDEQYF

clone size: -
J gene: TRBJ2-1
V gene: TRBV4-3
D gene: -
CDR3 DNA: TGCGCCAGCAGCCAAGAAGGCCGTCTGGGGAATGAGCAGTTCTTC
CDR3 protein: CASSQEGRLGNEQFF

clone size: -
J gene: TRBJ1-2
V gene: TRBV6-1
D gene: TRBD1
CDR3 DNA: TGTGCCAGCAGTCTCCGGACAGGGATGCTCTATGGCTACACCTTC
CDR3 protein: CASSLRTGMLYGYTF

clone size: -
J gene: TRBJ2-7
V gene: TRBV5-1
D gene: -
CDR3 DNA: TGCGCCAGCAGAGGCGACAGCTCGGTCGGGTACGAGCAGTACTTC
CDR3 protein: CASRGDSSVGYEQYF

clone size: few
J gene: TRBJ1-1
V gene: TRBV29-1
D gene: -
CDR3 DNA: TGCAGCGCCGGGGTGGATGAAGCTTTCTTT
CDR3 protein: CSAGVDEAFF

clone size: many
J gene: TRBJ2-7
V gene: TRBV12-3/TRBV12-4
D gene: -
CDR3 DNA: TGTGCCAGCAGTCCCAGGGCAGCCTACGAGCAGTACTTC
CDR3 protein: CASSPRAAYEQYF

clone size: few
J gene: TRBJ2-5
V gene: TRBV7-2
D gene: -
CDR3 DNA: TGTGCCAGCAAAACGAACCAGGGCCGGGAGACCCAGTACTTC
CDR3 protein: CASKTNQGRETQYF